The text below deals with one TCR beta chain. This entry belongs to a study of blood T cell repertoires in COVID-19. Study summary: COVID-19 samples, acute and convalescent, were from the United States, Italy and Spain.

The V end was cut by 6 bases, the J end by 4 bases, with 12 bases between. The CDR3 consists of 13 residues. Germline CDR1 is MNHEY and CDR2 is SMNVEV (reference sequence). Original handling: Counts of nucleated cells, estimated from reference gene primer amplification, were obtained. Some clones are missing from TCRdb's copy, which holds only in-frame ones; the method was immunoSEQ multiplex PCR. From that table come the V and J calls and clone size; the DNA was used to work out D and trimming. The sample holds roughly 120,000 clones, 75% to 90% seen once. This TCR was recovered from a man in his 70s with active or convalescent COVID-19. The rearrangement links TRBV27 to TRBJ1-1, with unresolved D. Material: peripheral blood. The DNA of the CDR3 is TGTGCCAGCAGGCGGGCAGGAGGCACTGAAGCTTTCTTT. It is translated as CASRRAGGTEAFF.